The sequence of this T cell receptor beta chain was determined in a study of blood T cell repertoires in COVID-19. In the study overall: Whether acute or convalescent, the COVID-19 samples came from the United States, Italy and Spain.

The CDR3 loop spans 16 amino acids. J gave up 8 bases and V 4 bases, and 13 bases lay outside the gene matches. Germline-derived CDR1 and CDR2 are MNHEY and SVGEGT. This table comes from immunoSEQ multiplex PCR, and its TCRdb copy is limited to in-frame clones, with some not included. The data contain about 190,000 clones, roughly 80% of them seen just once; the ten biggest clones take up about 5%. The material sequenced was peripheral blood. This chain joins TRBV6-2 or TRBV6-3 and TRBJ1-2; TRBD1 matches at 10 bases. This sequence originates from a woman aged 30 to 39 with acute or convalescent COVID-19. This CDR3 reads CASSSIPDRGLEGYTF. The CDR3 DNA reads TGTGCCAGCAGTTCTATCCCGGACAGGGGGTTGGAAGGCTACACCTTC.